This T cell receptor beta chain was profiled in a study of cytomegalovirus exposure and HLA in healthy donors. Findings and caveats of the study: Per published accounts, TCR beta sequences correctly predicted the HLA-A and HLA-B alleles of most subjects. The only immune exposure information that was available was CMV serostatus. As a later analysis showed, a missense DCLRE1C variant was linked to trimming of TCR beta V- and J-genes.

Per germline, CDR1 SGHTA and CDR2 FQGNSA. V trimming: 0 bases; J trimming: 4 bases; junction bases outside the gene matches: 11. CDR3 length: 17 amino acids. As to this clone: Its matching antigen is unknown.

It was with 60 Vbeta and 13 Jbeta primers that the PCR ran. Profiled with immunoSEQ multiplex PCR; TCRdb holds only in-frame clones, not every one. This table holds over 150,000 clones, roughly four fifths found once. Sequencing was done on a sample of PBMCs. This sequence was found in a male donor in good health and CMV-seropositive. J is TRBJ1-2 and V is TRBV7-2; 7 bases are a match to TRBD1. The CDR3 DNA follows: TGTGCCAGCAGCTTAGCGCAGCCAAGACAGGGACCCTATGGCTACACCTTC. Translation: CASSLAQPRQGPYGYTF.